In this sample, the clone carrying this T cell receptor beta chain turned up many times. Its specificity is not known. MiXCR was run by TCRdb on the 5' RACE reads, yielding one entry per CDR3 protein. This sample has more than 350,000 distinct CDR3 sequences, with approximately 8.8% found just once. The CDR3 length is 15 residues. V was pared by 6 bases and J by 1 base, with 13 bases between. This record comes from a study of identical twins. Study observations and caveats: Partial confounding of zero-insertion analyses by invariant MAIT and iNKT cells was possible.

Sequencing was carried out using naive T cells sorted from blood. The source is a woman between 45 and 65 years old in good health. The rearrangement uses TRBV12-3 or TRBV12-4 and TRBJ1-5; no definite D call. This CDR3 is CASSYIGGSNQPQHF. The CDR3 region has the DNA TGTGCCAGCAGCTACATTGGAGGGAGCAATCAGCCCCAGCATTTT.